This T cell receptor (beta chain) was identified during a study of Ad26.COV2.S vaccination and SARS-CoV-2 variants. Study-wide results and caveats: Vaccinated and placebo-treated recipients had similar non-spike TCR breadth.

A word on this clone: What it binds is not known.

Only in-frame clones appear in the TCRdb table, and some are missing; sequencing was by immunoSEQ multiplex PCR. The sample comprises over 350,000 clones, approximately 91% of which are singletons, and 3% to 3.5% rests with the top ten. The treatment is: around 19 received Ad26.COV2.S at low or high dose, single or two shots; roughly five received placebo; per-sample allocation not given. Day 63 following the first vaccine or placebo injection was when the samples were taken. In germline, CDR1 is LGHDT, CDR2 YNNKEL (reference sequence). The junction had 11 bases not matched to a gene; V was cut back by 0 bases and J by 2 bases. This CDR3 is built from 18 residues.

The receptor's source is a person aged 18-65 years who received the Ad26.COV2.S COVID-19 vaccine or a placebo. The chain employs TRBV3-1 (or the pseudogene TRBV3-2) and TRBJ2-3; TRBD1 agrees at 7 bases. The sample in question was peripheral blood, obtained in a trial of Ad26.COV2.S vaccine versus placebo. The CDR3, as DNA: TGTGCCAGCAGCCAAGATCGTTTGGCAGGGGGACCCACAGATACGCAGTATTTT. Protein sequence: CASSQDRLAGGPTDTQYF.